This paragraph reports one T cell receptor (beta chain). Its target is unknown. Sequencing used immunoSEQ multiplex PCR; TCRdb keeps in-frame clones, though not all of them. The table lists roughly 86,000 clones, more than 75% of them singletons. CDR3 length equals 18 residues. V lost 0 bases to trimming and J lost 6 bases; unmatched junction nucleotides: 9. Germline V gene data show CDR1 as SGHTA and CDR2 as FQGTGA. The sample is drawn from a study of identifying expanded T cells in peripheral blood. Study-wide findings and caveats: Variance in clone template counts between approximately 2-week samples significantly increased with total template count across all healthy donors.

Healthy donors had no documented immune events, such as infections, while sampled. The clonotype comes from a person aged 18-70 years in good health. This sequence joins TRBV7-3 and TRBJ2-1, with 12 bases identical to TRBD2. Material: blood. CDR3 residues: CASSLTPLAGGLINEQFF. The CDR3 coding sequence is TGTGCCAGCAGCTTAACCCCTCTAGCGGGGGGGCTAATCAATGAGCAGTTCTTC.